This TCR beta chain emerged from a study of cytomegalovirus exposure and HLA in healthy donors. About the study: Across 350 to 500 genotyped donors, 65% to 90% landed in the Caucasian-associated ancestry cluster.

The V segment lost 4 bases and the J segment 0 bases; nucleotides outside the gene matches: 6. Germline lookup yields CDR1 SGHDT and CDR2 YYEEEE. The CDR3 runs 15 residues. The primer mix had 60 Vbeta and 13 Jbeta primers. The method was immunoSEQ multiplex PCR; TCRdb's version includes in-frame clones alone and lacks a portion of them. The data contain 150,000 to 200,000 clones, around 80% of them singletons. The genes are TRBV5-6 and TRBJ1-2, with TRBD1 identical over 7 bases. The origin of this receptor is a middle-aged woman in good health and CMV-seropositive. What was sequenced was PBMCs. The CDR3 DNA sequence: TGTGCCAGCAGCCCAGGGGGGTTACCTAACTATGGCTACACCTTC. This codes for CASSPGGLPNYGYTF.